This T cell receptor beta chain was documented in a study of shared clonotypes between healthy human individuals. Study-wide context: For every donor, three CD4 naive, three CD4 memory, two CD8 naive and one CD8 memory plates were used.

CDR1 MRHNA and CDR2 SNTAGT come from the germline V gene. V was cut by 0 bases and J by 1 base, with 6 bases left in between. This CDR3 region has 14 residues. Assay used: immunoSEQ multiplex PCR; TCRdb lists only in-frame clones, some missing. Among some 2,500,000 clones listed, approximately 93% were seen once. Sequencing input: naive CD4+ T cells from PBMCs. Subset reported: CD45RA+ positively selected. This TCR was recovered from a man aged 18 to 30 in good health. Some clones in this sample may be carry-over from other donors' samples. The chain is built from TRBV6-4 and TRBJ1-1, with D uncertain. The CDR3, as DNA: TGTGCCAGCAGTGACTCGAGAGGGAACACTGAAGCTTTCTTT. Encoded protein: CASSDSRGNTEAFF.